This entry features one T cell receptor beta chain sequence. These data originate in a study of blood T cell repertoires in COVID-19. About the research overall: From T cells, B-cell-depleted T cells, or PBMCs came the material, which was cDNA or gDNA.

The authors' processing: Reference gene primer amplification in the assay estimated nucleated cell counts. The protocol was immunoSEQ multiplex PCR, while the TCRdb copy is restricted to in-frame clones and leaves out a portion. The V and J calls and clone size are taken from that table; D and trimming were inferred from the DNA. This table holds some 160,000 clones, roughly 79% found once. CDR1 and CDR2 from the germline V gene are SEHNR and FQNEAQ (reference sequence). The CDR3 totals 13 residues. The germline V and J ends were trimmed by 4 bases and 2 bases, with 8 bases remaining between them. The chain combines TRBV7-9 with TRBJ1-1, with D possibly matching TRBD1 (5 bases). The sample comprised peripheral blood. The clonotype comes from a man in his fifties or sixties with active or convalescent COVID-19. CDR3 sequence reads: CASSWGENTEAFF. The CDR3 DNA follows: TGTGCCAGCAGCTGGGGGGAAAACACTGAAGCTTTCTTT.